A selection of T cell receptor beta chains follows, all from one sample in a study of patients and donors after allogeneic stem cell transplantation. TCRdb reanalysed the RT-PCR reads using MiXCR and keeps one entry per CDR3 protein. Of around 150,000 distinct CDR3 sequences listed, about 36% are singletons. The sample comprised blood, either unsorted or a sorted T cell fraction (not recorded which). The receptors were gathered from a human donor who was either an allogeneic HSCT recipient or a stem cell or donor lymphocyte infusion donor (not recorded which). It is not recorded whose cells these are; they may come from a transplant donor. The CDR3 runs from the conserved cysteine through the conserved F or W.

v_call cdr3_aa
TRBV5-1 CASSLESGGSPLHF
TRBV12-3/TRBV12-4 CASRPGQGAEAFF
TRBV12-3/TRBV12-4 CASSLSDEQYF
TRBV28 CASSNPGGQGSTDTQYF
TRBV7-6 CASSPSPGLNTEAFF
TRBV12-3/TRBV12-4 CASSFGHRFTEAFF
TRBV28 CASSLPRDREAFF
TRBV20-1 CSARDRPYGYTF
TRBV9 CASSVAPGTHTEAFF
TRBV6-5 CASSFGQGPNTEAFF
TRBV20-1 CSARVRTLDGYTF
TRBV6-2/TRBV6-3 CASRWTGTDTQYF
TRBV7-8 CASSPRGIDDGNQPQHF
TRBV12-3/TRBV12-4 CASTPGTSGGSSYNEQFF
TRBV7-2 CASSFAGSGNTIYF
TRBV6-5 CASRTVVVNTEAFF
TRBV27 CASSYGQYNEQFF
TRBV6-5 CASSYVGQGYNEQFF
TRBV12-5 CASGFGQGAAAFF
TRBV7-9 CASSGMGYGYTF
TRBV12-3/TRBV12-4 CASSLGGPLRAQHF
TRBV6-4 CASSERGPGYNEQFF
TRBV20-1 CSATGHMNTGELFF
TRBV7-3 CASSSTGLAAEQFF
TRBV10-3 CAISEEGQGFYEQYF
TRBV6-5 CASSYSIGQGGNTIYF
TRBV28 CASRPPRDRNSPLHF
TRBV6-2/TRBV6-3 CASSYSGASGTQYF
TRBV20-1 CSAILAGGPADTQYF